The next 28 T cell receptor beta chains were all read from a single sample in a study of T cell responses to AZD1222 COVID-19 vaccine. Sequencing used immunoSEQ multiplex PCR; TCRdb keeps in-frame clones, though not all of them. The sample yields 150,000 to 200,000 clones, around 86% seen once. The sequencing here drew on peripheral blood, taken on day 0 of MenACWY control vaccination. Source of these receptors: an adult in good health.

The chain couples TRBV4-3 to TRBJ1-6; 9 nucleotides line up with TRBD1. V was pared by 3 bases and J by 6 bases, with 6 bases of the junction left unmatched. CDR1 and CDR2 (germline): LGHNA, YSLEER. The CDR3 runs 16 residues. In DNA, the CDR3 is TGCGCCAGCAGCCAGGAGCCGGGACAGGGTAATTCACCCCTCCACTTT. It yields the protein CASSQEPGQGNSPLHF.

The chain has TRBV2 and TRBJ1-5; possibly TRBD1 for D (5 bases). Trimming removed 2 bases from V and 1 base from J, with 6 bases in between. The CDR3 covers 14 residues. Looked up from germline, CDR1 is SNHLY and CDR2 is FYNNEI. For the CDR3, the DNA is TGTGCCAGCAGTGAACAGGGCAGCAATCAGCCCCAGCATTTT. Translation: CASSEQGSNQPQHF. Full variable domain (missing parts from reference TRBV2 and TRBJ1-5): EPEVTQTPSHQVTQMGQEVILRCVPISNHLYFYWYRQILGQKVEFLVSFYNNEISEKSEIFDDQFSVERPDGSNFTLKIRSTKLEDSAMYFCASSEQGSNQPQHFGDGTRLSIL.

This clone was recorded only once. The V call is TRBV19, the J call TRBJ2-7; D not certain. V gave up 5 bases and J gave up 9 bases, with 17 bases separating them. The CDR3 is 13 amino acids. CDR1 is LNHDA, CDR2 SQIVND, per germline (reference sequence). CDR3 residues: CASSSGPSLGQYF. CDR3 nucleotides: TGTGCCAGTAGTTCTGGACCCTCCTTGGGGCAGTACTTC.

The chain combines TRBV7-9 with TRBJ2-1; D remains ambiguous. The V gene lost 5 bases and the J gene lost 0 bases, with 14 bases spanning the gap. The germline CDR1 and CDR2 sequences are SEHNR and FQNEAQ (reference sequence). The CDR3 extends over 16 amino acids. The CDR3 DNA follows: TGTGCCAGCAGCCCCCGCCCGGGTAGCTCCTACAATGAGCAGTTCTTC. As protein: CASSPRPGSSYNEQFF.

The chain is built from TRBV9 and TRBJ1-1, with 9 bases aligning to TRBD1. The germline gives CDR1 SGDLS, CDR2 YYNGEE. The CDR3 covers 17 residues. V trimming: 0 bases; J trimming: 0 bases; junction bases outside the gene matches: 6. As DNA, the CDR3 is TGTGCCAGCAGCGTAGACCCCACAGGGGGCATGAACACTGAAGCTTTCTTT. Translated, it gives CASSVDPTGGMNTEAFF.

In this sample, this clone turned up a few times. Here the CDR3 DNA reads TGTGCCAGCAGCTTTACTGAGTTTTCGGGCAGGGGGCTGTACAATGAGCAGTTCTTC. It codes for CASSFTEFSGRGLYNEQFF. The chain links TRBV7-9 to TRBJ2-1; TRBD1 matches at 8 bases. The CDR3 spans 19 residues. V was clipped by 3 bases and J by 4 bases; unmatched bases: 17. Germline V gene sequence: CDR1 SEHNR, CDR2 FQNEAQ (reference sequence).

The CDR3 nucleotides read TGTGTCAGAACCCTACCATCCGGGCGGACTAGCGGGGGCCACAACAATGAGCAGTTCTTC. Encoded protein: CVRTLPSGRTSGGHNNEQFF. V usage is TRBV7-5 and J usage is TRBJ2-1; the table assigns TRBD2, which was not confirmed against the DNA. TRBV7-5 represents a pseudogene. CDR3 length: 20 residues.

V and J are TRBV7-9 and TRBJ2-3; 7 nucleotides line up with TRBD2. With V trimmed by 7 bases and J by 6 bases, 16 bases remained unmatched. CDR1 is SEHNR and CDR2 is FQNEAQ in the germline V gene (reference sequence). The CDR3 consists of 16 residues. The CDR3, as DNA: TGTGCCAGCAACCTCCCGGGGGGATATTATTTGGATACGCAGTATTTT. Translating gives CASNLPGGYYLDTQYF.

The chain has TRBV11-2 and TRBJ2-7, with TRBD1 identical over 10 bases. CDR1 is SGHAT, CDR2 FQNNGV, per germline. V was clipped by 5 bases and J by 2 bases; unmatched bases: 9. The CDR3 has 16 amino acids. CDR3 sequence: CASSTTRGTGAYEQYF. DNA for the CDR3: TGTGCCAGCAGCACGACCCGCGGGACAGGGGCCTACGAGCAGTACTTC.

The chain links TRBV9 to TRBJ2-5; 16 bases match TRBD2. With V trimmed by 0 bases and J by 2 bases, 1 base remained unmatched. Germline CDR1 is SGDLS and CDR2 is YYNGEE. The CDR3 covers 17 residues. CDR3 coding DNA: TGTGCCAGCAGCGTAGCGGGACTAGCGGGGGGGCAAGAGACCCAGTACTTC. Residues: CASSVAGLAGGQETQYF.

The V and J genes are TRBV6-4 and TRBJ2-3; the match to TRBD2 covers 8 bases. The CDR3 is 14 amino acids. With 6 bases clipped from V and 4 bases from J, the junction kept 6 bases outside the gene matches. Germline V CDR1 and CDR2: MRHNA, SNTAGT. For the CDR3, the DNA is TGTGCCAGCAGCGGCAGCGGGAGTGCAGATACGCAGTATTTT. Amino acid sequence: CASSGSGSADTQYF.

The chain is built from TRBV12-5 and TRBJ1-2, with D possibly being TRBD1 (5 bases). The CDR3 contains 14 residues. Trimming removed 2 bases at V and 13 bases at J, with 20 bases between. Germline V gene lookup returns CDR1 LGHNT and CDR2 FRNRAP. CDR3 in amino acids: CASGLSGRSIGFTF. The DNA for the CDR3 is TGTGCTAGTGGTTTGTCGGGACGTAGCATAGGGTTCACCTTC.

The V call is TRBV4-2, the J call TRBJ2-1; D is uncertain. The CDR3 has 14 amino acids. Per the germline V gene, CDR1 is LGHNA and CDR2 is YNFKEQ. Between the trimmed V and J ends, which lost 0 bases and 9 bases, there was a span of 12 bases. CDR3 in DNA: TGTGCCAGCAGCCAAGATCCCCCCCACGTTGAGCAGTTCTTC. This sequence encodes CASSQDPPHVEQFF.

V gene TRBV28 combines with J gene TRBJ1-4; D is undetermined. The CDR3 sequence is 15 residues long. CDR1 is MDHEN, CDR2 SYDVKM, per germline. Between the trimmed V and J ends, which lost 3 bases and 8 bases, there was a span of 16 bases. In DNA, the CDR3 is TGTGCCAGCAGTTTGGCTTCGGGAAATTTGGAAAAACTGTTTTTT. It encodes CASSLASGNLEKLFF.

This clone was picked up a small number of times. This chain joins TRBV10-3 and TRBJ1-1; D ambiguous. The CDR3 spans 14 residues. V was shortened by 2 bases and J by 1 base, with 8 bases between the two germline ends. Germline loops: CDR1 ENHRY, CDR2 SYGVKD. The CDR3 protein is CAISEQQTNTEAFF. CDR3 bases: TGTGCCATCAGTGAGCAACAGACGAACACTGAAGCTTTCTTT.

The DNA for the CDR3 is TGTGCCAGTAGTCCACGGGCGGCAGGGACCACAGATACGCAGTATTTT. Its translation is CASSPRAAGTTDTQYF. The rearrangement links TRBV19 to TRBJ2-3; perhaps D is TRBD1 or TRBD2 (5 bases each). V was trimmed by 5 bases and J by 2 bases, leaving 17 bases between them. Per the germline V gene, CDR1 is LNHDA and CDR2 is SQIVND (reference sequence). The CDR3 loop spans 16 amino acids.

The CDR3 is CATSPGATNEKLFF. In nucleotides, the CDR3 is TGTGCCACTTCCCCGGGTGCAACTAATGAAAAACTGTTTTTT. This sequence joins TRBV28 and TRBJ1-4; D not resolved. Trimming removed 10 bases from V and 0 bases from J, with 12 bases in between. The germline CDR1 and CDR2 sequences are MDHEN and SYDVKM. The CDR3 is made up of 14 amino acids. Full variable domain (missing parts from reference TRBV28 and TRBJ1-4): DVKVTQSSRYLVKRTGEKVFLECVQDMDHENMFWYRQDPGLGLRLIYFSYDVKMKEKGDIPEGYSVSREKKERFSLILESASTNQTSMYLCATSPGATNEKLFFGSGTQLSVL.

This chain connects TRBV6-5 to TRBJ2-7; TRBD1 matches at 11 bases. Germline CDR1 MNHEY, CDR2 SVGAGI. With V trimmed by 10 bases and J by 0 bases, 5 bases remained unmatched. This CDR3 comprises 14 residues. Here the CDR3 reads CATRDRGISYEQYF. The CDR3, as DNA: TGTGCCACCCGGGACAGGGGGATCTCCTACGAGCAGTACTTC.

The rearrangement links TRBV28 to TRBJ2-7, with 7 bases that match TRBD1. Looked up from germline, CDR1 is MDHEN and CDR2 is SYDVKM. V lost 6 bases, J lost 3 bases, and 8 bases stayed unmatched. This CDR3 has 14 residues. CDR3 nucleotide sequence: TGTGCCAGCAGCTACAGGGGAACGAGCTACGAGCAGTACTTC. It translates to CASSYRGTSYEQYF.

The chain is built from TRBV30 and TRBJ2-7, with TRBD2 as a possible D gene (5 bases). The V gene's germline CDR1 is GTSNPN and CDR2 SVGIG (reference sequence). The CDR3 covers 12 residues. Trimming took 1 base from V and 3 from J, leaving 7 bases between them. In DNA form, the CDR3 reads TGTGCCTGGAGTGGACGGGACTACGAGCAGTACTTC. This translates into CAWSGRDYEQYF. Full variable domain (missing parts from reference TRBV30 and TRBJ2-7): SQTIHQWPATLVQPVGSPLSLECTVEGTSNPNLYWYRQAAGRGLQLLFYSVGIGQISSEVPQNLSASRPQDRQFILSSKKLLLSDSGFYLCAWSGRDYEQYFGPGTRLTVT.

The gene calls are TRBV28 and TRBJ2-1, with 13 bases aligning to TRBD2. In germline, CDR1 is MDHEN, CDR2 SYDVKM. J lost 8 bases, V lost 6 bases, and 7 bases had no gene match. This CDR3 comprises 15 residues. CDR3 region: CASRELAGGPDEQFF. DNA of the CDR3: TGTGCCAGCAGGGAACTAGCGGGAGGGCCCGATGAGCAGTTCTTC.

V usage is TRBV2 and J usage is TRBJ1-2, with TRBD1 as a possible D gene (6 bases). Per the germline V gene, CDR1 is SNHLY and CDR2 is FYNNEI. CDR3 length equals 14 residues. Trimming took off 2 bases at V and 0 bases at J, with 7 bases between the two ends. CDR3 region: CASSERTANYGYTF. The CDR3 nucleotides are TGTGCCAGCAGTGAACGGACAGCTAACTATGGCTACACCTTC.

The V and J genes are TRBV25-1 and TRBJ1-1; TRBD1 matches 7 bases. The CDR3 spans 16 residues. V trimming: 0 bases; J trimming: 6 bases; junction bases outside the gene matches: 10. CDR1 MGHDK and CDR2 SYGVNS come from the germline V gene. CDR3 amino acids: CASSEYGTAGRSEAFF. The CDR3 coding sequence is TGTGCCAGCAGTGAATATGGGACAGCTGGGCGATCTGAAGCTTTCTTT.

This clone has only one observation. The CDR3 DNA sequence: TGTGCCAGCAGCTTTTACCGGAGCACAGATACGCAGTATTTT. Translating gives CASSFYRSTDTQYF. The chain uses TRBV11-3 and TRBJ2-3; no definite D call. Germline V gene sequence: CDR1 SGHNT, CDR2 YENEEA. The CDR3 runs 14 residues. Trimming stripped 3 bases from V and 0 bases from J, with 7 bases between. Full variable domain (remainder filled in from reference TRBV11-3 and TRBJ2-3): EAGVVQSPRYKIIEKKQPVAFWCNPISGHNTLYWYLQNLGQGPELLIRYENEEAVDDSQLPKDRFSAERLKGVDSTLKIQPAELGDSAVYLCASSFYRSTDTQYFGPGTRLTVL.

The chain links TRBV3-1 (or the pseudogene TRBV3-2) to TRBJ2-6; no definite D call. V was trimmed by 5 bases and J by 2 bases, leaving 7 bases between them. Germline V lookup: CDR1 LGHDT, CDR2 YNNKEL (reference sequence). CDR3 length: 14 residues. The chain's CDR3 is CASSYSPGANVLTF. The CDR3 DNA sequence: TGTGCCAGCAGCTACAGTCCTGGGGCCAACGTCCTGACTTTC.

The chain combines TRBV15 with TRBJ2-3; D gene uncertain. Trimming removed 1 base at V and 0 bases at J, with 11 bases between. The germline V gene has CDR1 LNHNV and CDR2 YYDKDF (reference sequence). CDR3 length equals 16 residues. The CDR3 DNA sequence: TGTGCCACCAGCAGAGTTGGATTTACTAGCACAGATACGCAGTATTTT. Translated: CATSRVGFTSTDTQYF.

A single count supports this clone. The rearrangement uses TRBV29-1 and TRBJ2-7; D remains unclear. In germline, CDR1 is SQVTM, CDR2 ANQGSEA. Trimming left V 4 bases short and J 3 bases short, with 13 bases between. The CDR3 contains 13 residues. The CDR3 region is CSVGDGPRYEQYF. The DNA for the CDR3 is TGCAGCGTTGGGGATGGGCCGCGCTACGAGCAGTACTTC.

The count of this clone is one. No DNA is shown, since the ends of the CDR3 on it are uncertain; the CDR3 is the one TCRdb lists. This rearrangement joins TRBV27 to TRBJ2-3. Inclusive of both ends, the CDR3 amounts to 15 amino acids. The germline CDR1 and CDR2 sequences are MNHEY and SMNVEV (reference sequence). The CDR3 loop reads CASSSSWGSTDTQYF.